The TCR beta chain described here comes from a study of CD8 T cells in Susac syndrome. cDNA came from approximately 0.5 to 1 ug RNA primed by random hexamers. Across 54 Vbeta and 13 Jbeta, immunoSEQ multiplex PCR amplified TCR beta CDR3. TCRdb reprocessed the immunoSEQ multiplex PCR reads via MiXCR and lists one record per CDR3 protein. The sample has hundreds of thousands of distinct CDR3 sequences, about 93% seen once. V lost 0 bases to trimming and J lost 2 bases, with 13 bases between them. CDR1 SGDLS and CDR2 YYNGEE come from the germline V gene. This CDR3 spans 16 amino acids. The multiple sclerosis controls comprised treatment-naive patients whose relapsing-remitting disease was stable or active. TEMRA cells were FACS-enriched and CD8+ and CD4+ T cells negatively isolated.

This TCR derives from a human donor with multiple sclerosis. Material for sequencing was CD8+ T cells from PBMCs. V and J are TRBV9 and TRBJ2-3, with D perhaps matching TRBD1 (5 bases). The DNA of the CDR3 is TGTGCCAGCAGCGTAGGAGACAGCCCTTTCACAGATACGCAGTATTTT. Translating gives CASSVGDSPFTDTQYF.